The rows below give T cell receptor beta chains drawn from one sample of a study of cytomegalovirus exposure and HLA in healthy donors. Assay used: immunoSEQ multiplex PCR; TCRdb lists only in-frame clones, some missing. Of fewer than 100,000 clones listed, approximately 95% are singletons. Sequenced: PBMCs. The receptors derive from a woman under 30 in good health and CMV-seronegative. CDR3s include the opening cysteine and the closing phenylalanine or tryptophan. A D gene is named only where the DNA matches it firmly. Some rows mark clone size as missing; the rest say once, few, many or name a class of expanded clone.

v_gene,j_gene,d_gene,abundance,len,CDR3nt,CDR3aa
TRBV9,TRBJ1-4,NA,few,15,TGTGCCAGCAGCGTATCACGAGGGGGAAATGAAAAACTGTTTTTT,CASSVSRGGNEKLFF
TRBV4-1,TRBJ1-6,NA,NA,13,TGCGCCAGCAGCCTTGGGGCAGGTTCACCCCTCCACTTT,CASSLGAGSPLHF
TRBV7-3,TRBJ1-5,TRBD1,NA,13,TGTGCCAGCAGCTTGACAGGGATTCAGCCCCAGCATTTT,CASSLTGIQPQHF
TRBV19,TRBJ2-2,NA,once,14,TGTGCCAGTATGAGGGGGACCAACACCGGGGAGCTGTTTTTT,CASMRGTNTGELFF
TRBV30,TRBJ2-3,TRBD2,NA,13,TGTGCCTGGAGTGTACCGGGACTAGTGCCCCAGTATTTT,CAWSVPGLVPQYF
TRBV11-3,TRBJ2-5,NA,NA,13,TGTGCCAGCAGCTTAGGAGTCGCGGAGACCCAGTACTTC,CASSLGVAETQYF
TRBV7-2,TRBJ1-2,NA,NA,16,TGTGCCGTGCGGGCCATGCAGACAGGCGAACCCTATGGCTACACCTTC,CAVRAMQTGEPYGYTF
TRBV5-1,TRBJ2-2,TRBD2,NA,18,TGCGCCAGCAGCTTCCGGACTAGCGGGGGAGCAAACACCGGGGAGCTGTTTTTT,CASSFRTSGGANTGELFF
TRBV29-1,TRBJ1-1,TRBD1,NA,11,TGCAGCGTTTTACAGGGGATTGAAGCTTTCTTT,CSVLQGIEAFF
TRBV7-6,TRBJ2-2,NA,NA,16,TGTGCCAGCAGCTTAGACCGAACTACGAACACCGGGGAGCTGTTTTTT,CASSLDRTTNTGELFF
TRBV28,TRBJ2-7,NA,NA,12,TGTGCCAGCAGTTTTTACACTAGGCGGCAGTACTTC,CASSFYTRRQYF
TRBV11-3,TRBJ1-1,TRBD1,NA,14,TGTGCCAGCAGTATGACAGGGGCCCGGTTTGAAGCTTTCTTT,CASSMTGARFEAFF
TRBV7-3,TRBJ2-2,NA,NA,13,TGTGCCAGCAGCCAGGGACTTGCCGGGGAGCTGTTTTTT,CASSQGLAGELFF
TRBV4-3,TRBJ2-5,TRBD2,NA,17,TGCGCCAGCAGCCCGGGACAGACTAGCGGGGGGGCAGAGACCCAGTACTTC,CASSPGQTSGGAETQYF
TRBV10-2,TRBJ2-3,NA,NA,18,TGCGCCAGCAACGAGCCGGCGGGACGAGGGATGAGCACAGATACGCAGTATTTT,CASNEPAGRGMSTDTQYF
TRBV7-8,TRBJ2-3,TRBD2,NA,16,TGTGCCAGCAGCTTGAAGAGACTAGCATTAACAGATACGCAGTATTTT,CASSLKRLALTDTQYF
TRBV27,TRBJ2-1,NA,NA,14,TGTGCCAGCAGTTTAATTATGGGAGCCAATGAGCAGTTCTTC,CASSLIMGANEQFF
TRBV28,TRBJ2-5,TRBD1,once,17,TGTGCCAGCAGTGACGCGCCCTCGACAGGGGGGCGAGAGACCCAGTACTTC,CASSDAPSTGGRETQYF
TRBV30,TRBJ2-7,TRBD1,NA,14,TGTGCCTGGAGTGTGTCAGGGGGTCCCTACGAGCAGTACTTC,CAWSVSGGPYEQYF
TRBV7-8,TRBJ1-2,TRBD1,NA,13,TGTGCCAGCAGCGAAAGACAGGGGTATGGCTACACCTTC,CASSERQGYGYTF
TRBV7-2,TRBJ2-2,NA,once,18,TGTGCCAGCAGCTTATATGGGGCCCTGTCTGTCGCCCCCGGGGAGCTGTTTTTT,CASSLYGALSVAPGELFF
TRBV7-8,TRBJ2-5,TRBD2,NA,17,TGTGCCAGCAGAAAGAGATGGACTAGCGGGAGGCAAGAGACCCAGTACTTC,CASRKRWTSGRQETQYF
TRBV4-2,TRBJ2-1,TRBD2,NA,16,TGTGCCAGCAGCCCTCTAGCGGGGGGGCCCCCAAATGAGCAGTTCTTC,CASSPLAGGPPNEQFF
TRBV28,TRBJ2-1,TRBD1,NA,16,TGTGCCAGCAGTTTATCTTGGACAGGGAGAGGCAATGAGCAGTTCTTC,CASSLSWTGRGNEQFF
TRBV4-1,TRBJ2-2,TRBD2,NA,19,TGCGCCAGCAGCCCCAGGACTAGCGGGGGGGACGCGAACACCGGGGAGCTGTTTTTT,CASSPRTSGGDANTGELFF
TRBV6-6,TRBJ2-5,TRBD2,NA,15,TGTGCCAGCAGAGATCTCACTAGCGGGAAAGAGACCCAGTACTTC,CASRDLTSGKETQYF